Below, one T cell receptor (beta chain) is given with its context. This record comes from a study of cytomegalovirus exposure and HLA in healthy donors. PCR was performed using 60 Vbeta and 13 Jbeta primers. Only in-frame clones appear in the TCRdb table, and some are missing; sequencing was by immunoSEQ multiplex PCR. Here the sample spans 150,000 to 200,000 clones, approximately 82% being singletons. Healthy bone marrow donors made up the cohort. The CDR3 is 14 residues long. V trimming: 1 base; J trimming: 5 bases; junction bases outside the gene matches: 2. Germline CDR1 reads SGDLS; CDR2 reads YYNGEE.

The chain combines TRBV9 with TRBJ2-2; 7 positions agree with TRBD2. This clonotype was sampled from a woman aged 40 to 50 in good health and CMV-seropositive. The sequenced material came from PBMCs. CDR3 in amino acids: CASSVLSGTGELFF. For the CDR3, the DNA is TGTGCCAGCAGCGTACTTAGCGGGACCGGGGAGCTGTTTTTT.